Shown below are 4 T cell receptor beta chains from a single sample sequenced in a study of T cell responses to AZD1222 COVID-19 vaccine (dated by TCRdb to about 2021). The sample's time point label, in plain terms: baseline before first vaccination. The method was the immunoSEQ multiplex PCR assay. Drawn from immuneACCESS, this table holds only the in-frame rearrangements with V and J called that TCRdb kept. Clones are partly lost; checked studies trace under half to an unresolved V gene and leave the rest unexplained. This sample gives roughly 100,000 clones in total; around 89% of them show up just once. The top ten hold 9% to 9.5% of the sample. The sample here was peripheral blood, taken on day 0 of AZD1222 vaccination. The receptors here all came from an adult in good health.

This clone has just a few counts. The CDR3 coding sequence is TGTGCCAGCAGCGTAGGTGGCGGGAGTTCTGCCGAGCAGTACTTC. The encoded protein is CASSVGGGSSAEQYF. The rearrangement joins TRBV9 to TRBJ2-7; TRBD2 matches 7 bases. From germline, CDR1 is SGDLS and CDR2 YYNGEE. Trimming cost V 0 bases and J 6 bases; bases outside gene matches: 9. CDR3 size: 15 residues.

V is TRBV3-1 (or the pseudogene TRBV3-2) and J is TRBJ1-2, with D hard to call. The V and J ends lost 4 bases and 1 base respectively, with 13 bases between them. The germline V gene has CDR1 LGHDT and CDR2 YNNKEL (reference sequence). The CDR3 sequence is 15 residues long. CDR3 in DNA: TGTGCCAGCAGCCCATTTTTGACCGTTAACTATGGCTACACCTTC. Its translation is CASSPFLTVNYGYTF.

The chain combines TRBV20-1 with TRBJ2-3; the D is unclear. The CDR3 covers 13 residues. Per the germline V gene, CDR1 is DFQATT and CDR2 is SNEGSKA (reference sequence). Trimming pared 3 bases from V and 1 base from J, leaving 8 bases between. The CDR3 loop reads CSASGGGTDTQYF. In nucleotides, the CDR3 is TGCAGTGCTAGTGGTGGGGGCACAGATACGCAGTATTTT.

The chain has TRBV2 and TRBJ2-7; no clear D gene. CDR1 and CDR2 (germline): SNHLY, FYNNEI. V lost 2 bases and J lost 5, with 4 bases in between. The CDR3 contains 11 residues. The CDR3 DNA sequence: TGTGCCAGCAGTGAACGCGACGAGCAGTACTTC. Amino acids: CASSERDEQYF. Supplemented by reference TRBV2 and TRBJ2-7, the full variable domain reads EPEVTQTPSHQVTQMGQEVILRCVPISNHLYFYWYRQILGQKVEFLVSFYNNEISEKSEIFDDQFSVERPDGSNFTLKIRSTKLEDSAMYFCASSERDEQYFGPGTRLTVT.